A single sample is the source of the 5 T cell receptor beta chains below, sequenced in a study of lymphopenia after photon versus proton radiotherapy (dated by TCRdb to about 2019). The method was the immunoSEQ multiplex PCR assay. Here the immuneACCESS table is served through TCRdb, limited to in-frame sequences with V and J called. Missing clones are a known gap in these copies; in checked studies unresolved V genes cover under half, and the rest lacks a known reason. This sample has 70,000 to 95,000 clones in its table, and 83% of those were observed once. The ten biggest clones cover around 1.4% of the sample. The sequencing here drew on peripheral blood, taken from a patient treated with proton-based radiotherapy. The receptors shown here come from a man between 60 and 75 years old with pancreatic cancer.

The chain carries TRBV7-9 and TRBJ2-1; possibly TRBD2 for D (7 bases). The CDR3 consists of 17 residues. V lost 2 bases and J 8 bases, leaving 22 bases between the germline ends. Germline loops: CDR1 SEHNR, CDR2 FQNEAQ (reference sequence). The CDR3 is CASSLNLGGPGEDEQFF. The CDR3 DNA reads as TGTGCCAGCAGCTTAAACCTGGGAGGGCCAGGGGAGGATGAGCAGTTCTTC.

As DNA, the CDR3 is TGCGCCAGCAGCTTGGACCGGGCAGGATCCCTCCACTTT. Translating it yields CASSLDRAGSLHF. The V call is TRBV5-1, the J call TRBJ1-6; D is ambiguous. V dropped 0 bases and J dropped 14 bases, with 12 bases sitting between them. In germline, CDR1 is SGHRS, CDR2 YFSETQ. The CDR3 is made up of 13 amino acids.

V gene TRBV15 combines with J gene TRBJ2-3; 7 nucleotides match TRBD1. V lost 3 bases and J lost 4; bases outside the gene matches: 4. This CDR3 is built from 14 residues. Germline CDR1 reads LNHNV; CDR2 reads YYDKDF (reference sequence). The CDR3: CATSRNQGADTQYF. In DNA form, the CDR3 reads TGTGCCACCAGCAGGAACCAGGGGGCAGATACGCAGTATTTT.

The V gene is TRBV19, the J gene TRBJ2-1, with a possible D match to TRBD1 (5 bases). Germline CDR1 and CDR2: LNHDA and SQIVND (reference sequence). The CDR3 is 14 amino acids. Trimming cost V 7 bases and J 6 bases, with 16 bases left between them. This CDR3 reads CASTTQGVGNEQFF. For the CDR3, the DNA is TGTGCCAGTACCACCCAAGGGGTTGGCAATGAGCAGTTCTTC.

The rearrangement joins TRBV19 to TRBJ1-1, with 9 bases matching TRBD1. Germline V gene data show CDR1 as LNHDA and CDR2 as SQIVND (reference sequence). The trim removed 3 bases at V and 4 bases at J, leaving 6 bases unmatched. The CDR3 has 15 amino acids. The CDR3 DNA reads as TGTGCCAGTAGTATCGGGACAGGGTATAGCACTGAAGCTTTCTTT. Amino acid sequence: CASSIGTGYSTEAFF.